These 15 T cell receptor beta chains originate from one sample sequenced in a study of shared clonotypes between healthy human individuals. Here immunoSEQ multiplex PCR was the method, and the copy in TCRdb shows in-frame clones only, minus some. The table lists about 2 million clones, about 95% of them singletons. Terminally differentiated effector memory CD45RA+ cells were left out of the naive CD8 fraction, which was CD45RO-negative and positively selected for CCR7. The sample comprised naive CD8+ T cells sorted from blood. The source is a man between 18 and 29 years old in good health.

DNA for the CDR3: TGCGCCAGCAGTGAGTCTAGGGAAATTCCCTACGAGCAGTACTTC. This codes for CASSESREIPYEQYF. V usage is TRBV10-1 and J usage is TRBJ2-7; D gene ambiguous. V gave up 0 bases and J gave up 2 bases, with 11 bases separating them. The CDR3 length is 15 residues. CDR1 WNHNN and CDR2 SYGVQD come from the germline V gene (reference sequence).

The genes are TRBV10-3 and TRBJ2-7; the match to TRBD1 covers 7 bases. Germline-derived CDR1 and CDR2 are ENHRY and SYGVKD. Unmatched junction bases numbered 6, after V lost 2 bases and J lost 2 bases. This CDR3 has 15 amino acids. The CDR3, as DNA: TGTGCCATCAGTGAGCCGACAGGGTCCCCCTACGAGCAGTACTTC. Protein: CAISEPTGSPYEQYF.

This chain links TRBV9 with TRBJ1-3; no reliable D call. The CDR3 sequence is 15 residues long. Trimming stripped 1 base from V and 4 bases from J, with 12 bases between. CDR1 and CDR2 from the germline V gene are SGDLS and YYNGEE. The CDR3 DNA sequence: TGTGCCAGCAGCGTAAAGGGTGATCTAGGAAACACCATATATTTT. Translated: CASSVKGDLGNTIYF. The full variable domain, with the rest looked up from reference TRBV9 and TRBJ1-3, is DSGVTQTPKHLITATGQRVTLRCSPRSGDLSVYWYQQSLDQGLQFLIQYYNGEERAKGNILERFSAQQFPDLHSELNLSSLELGDSALYFCASSVKGDLGNTIYFGEGSWLTVV.

The V gene is TRBV4-1, the J gene TRBJ2-7; D uncertain. This CDR3 region has 16 residues. V was trimmed by 0 bases and J by 1 base, leaving 13 bases between them. Germline CDR1 MGHRA, CDR2 YSYEKL. CDR3 sequence (DNA): TGCGCCAGCAGCCAAGATTCCACCCGCAAGTCCTACGAGCAGTACTTC. It translates to CASSQDSTRKSYEQYF.

On this clone itself: At one end the junction does not follow the germline gene, possibly because of a read error. Other DNA sequences in the sample encode the same CDR3. The genes are TRBV7-7 and TRBJ2-7; 7 bases agree with TRBD2. The CDR3 covers 13 residues. The germline V gene has CDR1 SSHAT and CDR2 FNYEAQ (reference sequence). As DNA, the CDR3 is TGTGCTAGCAGCCTCACGGGAGGCTACGAGCAGTACTTC. It codes for CASSLTGGYEQYF.

V and J are TRBV7-3 and TRBJ2-5, with D perhaps matching TRBD2 (7 bases). This CDR3 spans 14 amino acids. Germline V gene data show CDR1 as SGHTA and CDR2 as FQGTGA. The V and J ends lost 5 bases and 2 bases respectively, with 12 bases between them. The CDR3 here is CASSEGRGQETQYF. The CDR3 DNA reads TGTGCCAGCAGCGAGGGGAGGGGGCAAGAGACCCAGTACTTC. The variable domain in full, completed from reference TRBV7-3 and TRBJ2-5, reads GAGVSQTPSNKVTEKGKYVELRCDPISGHTALYWYRQSLGQGPEFLIYFQGTGAADDSGLPNDRFFAVRPEGSVSTLKIQRTERGDSAVYLCASSEGRGQETQYFGPGTRLLVL.

The rearrangement links TRBV11-2 to TRBJ2-2; D gene ambiguous. This CDR3 contains 16 residues. Trimming took 0 bases from V and 6 from J, leaving 14 bases between them. CDR1 and CDR2 (germline): SGHAT, FQNNGV. The CDR3 coding sequence is TGTGCCAGCAGCTTAGATGTAGGTTATGACTCCGGGGAGCTGTTTTTT. This sequence encodes CASSLDVGYDSGELFF.

V and J are TRBV7-9 and TRBJ2-7, with TRBD2 identical over 11 bases. The CDR3 runs 15 residues. With V trimmed by 5 bases and J by 2 bases, 5 bases remained unmatched. Germline CDR1 SEHNR, CDR2 FQNEAQ (reference sequence). CDR3 nucleotides: TGTGCCAGCAGCGATGGGACTAGCGGACCCTACGAGCAGTACTTC. Protein product: CASSDGTSGPYEQYF.

V usage is TRBV5-1 and J usage is TRBJ1-2; D is unresolved. Trimming left V 7 bases short and J 2 bases short, with 15 bases between. The CDR3 covers 14 residues. Germline-derived CDR1 and CDR2 are SGHRS and YFSETQ. The CDR3 sequence: CASAGRGRNYGYTF. For the CDR3, the DNA is TGCGCCAGCGCCGGGCGGGGAAGGAACTATGGCTACACCTTC.

This chain uses TRBV14 with TRBJ2-3, with a weak D call TRBD2 (5 bases). The V and J ends lost 6 bases and 3 bases respectively, with 10 bases between them. The CDR3 has 13 amino acids. CDR1 is SGHDN, CDR2 FVKESK, per germline. DNA of the CDR3: TGTGCCAGCAGTGGTGGGAGAACAGATACGCAGTATTTT. It yields the protein CASSGGRTDTQYF.

The rearrangement uses TRBV6-1 and TRBJ1-2; a possible D gene is TRBD1 (6 bases). The CDR3 totals 15 residues. The V gene lost 0 bases and the J gene lost 7 bases, with 15 bases spanning the gap. In germline, CDR1 is MNHNS, CDR2 SASEGT. The CDR3 DNA reads TGTGCCAGCAGTGAAGCGGGAGGGGGGGCTGGTGGCTACACCTTC. This codes for CASSEAGGGAGGYTF.

The genes are TRBV27 and TRBJ1-2; a possible D gene is TRBD1 (5 bases). V was cut by 6 bases and J by 8 bases, with 16 bases left in between. The germline gives CDR1 MNHEY, CDR2 SMNVEV (reference sequence). This CDR3 has 13 amino acids. The CDR3 sequence: CASSDAQGLGYTF. CDR3 in DNA: TGTGCCAGCAGCGACGCTCAGGGACTCGGCTACACCTTC.

This chain uses TRBV6-5 with TRBJ1-2; D may be TRBD1 (5 bases). CDR1 and CDR2 from the germline V gene are MNHEY and SVGAGI. The CDR3 extends over 15 amino acids. V lost 2 bases, J lost 8 bases, and 18 bases lay in between. This chain's CDR3 is CASSYGETAWEGYTF. In nucleotides, the CDR3 is TGTGCCAGCAGTTACGGAGAGACAGCCTGGGAAGGCTACACCTTC.

This chain connects TRBV6-5 to TRBJ2-7; unclear D gene. Germline V lookup: CDR1 MNHEY, CDR2 SVGAGI. The V and J ends lost 2 bases and 3 bases respectively, with 11 bases between them. This CDR3 has 14 residues. The CDR3 bases are TGTGCCAGCAGTTACGGCGGAGAAAACTACGAGCAGTACTTC. It translates to CASSYGGENYEQYF.

The chain is built from TRBV27 and TRBJ1-4; TRBD1 is a possible D gene (6 bases). Germline CDR1 is MNHEY and CDR2 is SMNVEV (reference sequence). The CDR3 totals 14 residues. Trimming took off 5 bases at V and 5 bases at J, with 12 bases between the two ends. CDR3 coding DNA: TGTGCCAGCAGTATACAGGGAGGGAATGAAAAACTGTTTTTT. It specifies CASSIQGGNEKLFF.